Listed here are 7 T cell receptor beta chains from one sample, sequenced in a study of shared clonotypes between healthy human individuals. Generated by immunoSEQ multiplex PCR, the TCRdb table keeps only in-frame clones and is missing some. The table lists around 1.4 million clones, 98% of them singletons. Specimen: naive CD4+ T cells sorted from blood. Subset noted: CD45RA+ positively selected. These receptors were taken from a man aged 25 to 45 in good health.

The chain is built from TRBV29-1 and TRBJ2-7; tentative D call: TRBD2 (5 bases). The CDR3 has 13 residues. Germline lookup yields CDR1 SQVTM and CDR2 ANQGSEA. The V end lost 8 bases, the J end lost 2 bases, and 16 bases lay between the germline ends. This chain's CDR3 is CSIRVQEAYEQYF. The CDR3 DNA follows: TGCAGCATCCGGGTCCAGGAGGCCTACGAGCAGTACTTC.

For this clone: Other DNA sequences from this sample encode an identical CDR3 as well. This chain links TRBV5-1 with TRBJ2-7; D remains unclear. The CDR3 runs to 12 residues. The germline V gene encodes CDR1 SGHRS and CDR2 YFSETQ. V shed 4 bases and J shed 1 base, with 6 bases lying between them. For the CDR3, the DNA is TGCGCCAGCAGCCCGGAATCCTACGAGCAGTACTTC. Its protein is CASSPESYEQYF.

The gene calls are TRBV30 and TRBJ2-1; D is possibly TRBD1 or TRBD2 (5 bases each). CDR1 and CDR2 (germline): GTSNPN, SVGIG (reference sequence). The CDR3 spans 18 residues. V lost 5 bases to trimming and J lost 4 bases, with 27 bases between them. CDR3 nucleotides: TGTGCCTGGTCGTTCGGTAGGGACCTCACCTTCTCTTACAATGAGCAGTTCTTC. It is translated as CAWSFGRDLTFSYNEQFF.

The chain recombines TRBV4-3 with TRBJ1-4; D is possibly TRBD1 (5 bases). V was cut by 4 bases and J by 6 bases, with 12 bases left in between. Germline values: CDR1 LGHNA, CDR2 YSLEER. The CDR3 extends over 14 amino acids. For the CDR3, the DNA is TGCGCCAGCAGCCTACAAGGGGCGGATGAAAAACTGTTTTTT. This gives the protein CASSLQGADEKLFF.

This CDR3 reads CSGHIRDTSKAFF. CDR3 sequence (DNA): TGCAGCGGCCACATTAGGGACACTAGTAAAGCTTTCTTT. The chain recombines TRBV29-1 with TRBJ1-1, with D possibly being TRBD1 (6 bases). The CDR3 runs to 13 residues. Germline loops: CDR1 SQVTM, CDR2 ANQGSEA. V was clipped by 7 bases and J by 9 bases, with 21 bases between them.

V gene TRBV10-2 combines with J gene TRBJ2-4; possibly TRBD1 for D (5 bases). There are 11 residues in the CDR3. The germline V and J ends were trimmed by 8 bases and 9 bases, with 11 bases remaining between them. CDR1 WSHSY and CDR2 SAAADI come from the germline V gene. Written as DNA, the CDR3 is TGCGCCAGCCGAGACAGCGCCATTCAGTACTTC. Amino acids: CASRDSAIQYF.

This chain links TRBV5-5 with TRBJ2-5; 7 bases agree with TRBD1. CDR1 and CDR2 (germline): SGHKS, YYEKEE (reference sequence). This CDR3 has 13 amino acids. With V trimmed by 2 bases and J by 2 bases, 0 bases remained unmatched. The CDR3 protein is CASSLQGQETQYF. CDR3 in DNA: TGTGCCAGCAGCTTACAGGGGCAAGAGACCCAGTACTTC.